The 15 T cell receptor beta chains listed next were all sequenced from one sample in a study of blood T cell repertoires in COVID-19. The method was immunoSEQ multiplex PCR; TCRdb's version includes in-frame clones alone and lacks a portion of them. The sample shows about 200,000 clones, more than 75% of them seen only once. The sample taken for sequencing was peripheral blood. Every receptor here comes from a man in his forties with active or convalescent COVID-19.

The V and J genes are TRBV3-1 (or the pseudogene TRBV3-2) and TRBJ1-5; D unclear. This CDR3 contains 12 residues. V gave up 8 bases and J gave up 4 bases, with 9 bases separating them. Germline CDR1 is LGHDT and CDR2 is YNNKEL (reference sequence). CDR3 DNA sequence: TGTGCCAGCGGTTCTCGGAATCAGCCCCAGCATTTT. Translated: CASGSRNQPQHF.

The genes are TRBV5-1 and TRBJ1-2; TRBD1 aligns across 8 bases. The CDR3 covers 15 residues. V trimming: 7 bases; J trimming: 4 bases; junction bases outside the gene matches: 12. Germline CDR1 and CDR2: SGHRS and YFSETQ. The CDR3 is CASGEGQDNFYGYTF. The CDR3 DNA reads as TGCGCCAGCGGCGAGGGACAGGACAATTTCTATGGCTACACCTTC.

As DNA, the CDR3 is TGTGCCAGCAGTTTCGGACAGGAGATCTATGGCTACACCTTC. Translated, it gives CASSFGQEIYGYTF. J is TRBJ1-2 and V is TRBV28, with TRBD1 identical over 7 bases. Germline assignment: CDR1 MDHEN and CDR2 SYDVKM. The CDR3 has 14 residues. The V and J ends lost 3 bases and 4 bases, in that order; junction bases with no gene match: 5.

The V gene is TRBV28, the J gene TRBJ1-6; 8 positions agree with TRBD1. V shed 4 bases and J 10 bases; nucleotides not matched to a gene: 15. The germline gives CDR1 MDHEN, CDR2 SYDVKM. CDR3 length: 17 amino acids. CDR3 sequence (DNA): TGTGCCAGCAGTTCTTGGTCGGGTTCAGGGGGCCAATCACCCCTCCACTTT. Translating gives CASSSWSGSGGQSPLHF.

The chain uses TRBV3-1 (or the pseudogene TRBV3-2) and TRBJ2-3; D unresolved. Trimming took off 5 bases at V and 6 bases at J, with 15 bases between the two ends. Germline V gene lookup returns CDR1 LGHDT and CDR2 YNNKEL (reference sequence). There are 14 residues in the CDR3. The CDR3 DNA follows: TGTGCCAGCAGCGCTGAGACGACGAGGGATACGCAGTATTTT. Its protein is CASSAETTRDTQYF.

In the case of this clone: The sample holds other DNA sequences that translate to the same CDR3. The chain links TRBV7-9 to TRBJ1-2, with 10 bases aligning to TRBD1. Germline V lookup: CDR1 SEHNR, CDR2 FQNEAQ (reference sequence). CDR3 length equals 15 residues. With V trimmed by 1 base and J by 6 bases, 5 bases remained unmatched. CDR3 loop: CASSLGQGARDGYTF. CDR3 in DNA: TGTGCCAGCAGCTTAGGACAGGGGGCGCGAGATGGCTACACCTTC.

V and J are TRBV5-1 and TRBJ2-7; D might be TRBD1 (5 bases). The CDR3 is made up of 17 amino acids. Per the germline V gene, CDR1 is SGHRS and CDR2 is YFSETQ. V lost 1 base and J 0 bases, leaving 17 bases between the germline ends. The CDR3 protein is CASSLFVQGLTSYEQYF. The CDR3 region has the DNA TGCGCCAGCAGCTTGTTCGTGCAGGGTCTAACCTCCTACGAGCAGTACTTC.

The genes are TRBV27 and TRBJ1-2; D is unclear. The germline V gene encodes CDR1 MNHEY and CDR2 SMNVEV (reference sequence). CDR3 size: 12 residues. Trimming took 5 bases from V and 6 from J, leaving 10 bases between them. Here the CDR3 DNA reads TGTGCCAGCAGTGAGGAGGGAGATGGCTACACCTTC. This gives the protein CASSEEGDGYTF.

The chain combines TRBV5-1 with TRBJ2-2; 7 bases are a match to TRBD1. V shed 0 bases and J 4 bases; nucleotides not matched to a gene: 3. This CDR3 is built from 15 residues. Per the germline V gene, CDR1 is SGHRS and CDR2 is YFSETQ. The CDR3 DNA is TGCGCCAGCAGCTTGGGGACAGGCGGCACCGGGGAGCTGTTTTTT. Translated, it gives CASSLGTGGTGELFF.

V usage is TRBV27 and J usage is TRBJ2-1, with 8 bases fitting TRBD1. The V gene's germline CDR1 is MNHEY and CDR2 SMNVEV (reference sequence). With 8 bases clipped from V and 2 bases from J, the junction kept 5 bases outside the gene matches. The CDR3 is 14 amino acids. The CDR3 here is CASGGQGAYNEQFF. The DNA of the CDR3 is TGTGCCAGCGGAGGACAGGGAGCCTACAATGAGCAGTTCTTC.

The rearrangement links TRBV30 to TRBJ2-3; 11 bases line up with TRBD2. This CDR3 is 17 amino acids long. The trim removed 0 bases at V and 4 bases at J, leaving 9 bases unmatched. The germline V gene has CDR1 GTSNPN and CDR2 SVGIG (reference sequence). CDR3 sequence reads: CAWSVKSASGRSDTQYF. Here the CDR3 DNA reads TGTGCCTGGAGTGTAAAGTCGGCTAGCGGGAGGTCAGATACGCAGTATTTT.

The chain joins TRBV2 to TRBJ2-5, with a weak D call TRBD2 (5 bases). Germline CDR1 reads SNHLY; CDR2 reads FYNNEI. V was shortened by 8 bases and J by 4 bases, with 11 bases between the two germline ends. This CDR3 contains 12 residues. CDR3 in amino acids: CASGDGLETQYF. Here the CDR3 DNA reads TGTGCCAGCGGCGACGGACTAGAGACCCAGTACTTC.

The chain recombines TRBV23-1 with TRBJ1-2; TRBD1 is a possible D gene (6 bases). TRBV23-1 is assigned to the ORF class and has an uncertain function. The CDR3 covers 16 residues. V gave up 3 bases and J gave up 5 bases, with 19 bases separating them. The CDR3 sequence: CASSQGQKKGVYGYTF. The CDR3 nucleotides read TGCGCCAGCAGTCAGGGGCAGAAGAAGGGGGTTTATGGCTACACCTTC.

V is TRBV18 and J is TRBJ1-2, with D tentatively TRBD1 (6 bases). V lost 3 bases, J lost 0 bases, and 11 bases lay in between. CDR3 length: 15 residues. Germline V gives CDR1 KGHSH, CDR2 LQKENI. CDR3 residues: CASSPGQGTNYGYTF. The CDR3 bases are TGTGCCAGCTCACCTGGGCAGGGGACTAACTATGGCTACACCTTC.

V gene TRBV7-2 combines with J gene TRBJ2-5; 9 bases fit TRBD2. CDR1 SGHTA and CDR2 FQGNSA come from the germline V gene. CDR3 size: 15 residues. The V gene end was trimmed by 3 bases and the J gene end by 3 bases; junction bases not matched to a gene: 5. This chain's CDR3 is CASSFSIAGEETQYF. In DNA, the CDR3 is TGTGCCAGCAGCTTTAGTATAGCGGGGGAAGAGACCCAGTACTTC.